This TCR beta chain was sequenced during a study of siplizumab effects on memory and regulatory T cells. Study-wide findings and caveats: An assignable naive or memory phenotype was lacking in roughly 75-95% of proliferating CD4+ or CD8+ clones. Greater diversity than memory cells seemed evident in naive T cells, which also appeared to be major alloresponse contributors.

Germline V gene lookup returns CDR1 MDHEN and CDR2 SYDVKM. With 3 bases removed from V and 0 bases from J, the gap between germline ends came to 8 bases. The CDR3 runs 14 residues. Each sample yielded around 9.4 x 10^4 assayed TCR templates. Sequencing used immunoSEQ multiplex PCR; TCRdb keeps in-frame clones, though not all of them. The sample lists some 100,000 clones; roughly 94% were seen once. This clone appeared once. What it recognizes is unknown. The chain combines TRBV28 with TRBJ2-5; D is uncertain. The TCR comes from a human donor in good health. The specimen was Tregs sorted from blood. In nucleotides, the CDR3 is TGTGCCAGCAGTTTTTTGGGGTACCAAGAGACCCAGTACTTC. This encodes CASSFLGYQETQYF.